This T cell receptor (beta chain) was recovered during a study of blood T cell repertoires in COVID-19. In the study overall: COVID-19 samples collected from the United States, Italy and Spain covered acute and convalescent phases. From T cells, B-cell-depleted T cells, or PBMCs came the material, which was cDNA or gDNA.

This clone occurred once. Deletions cut 0 bases from V and 0 bases from J, with 8 bases between. The CDR3 consists of 15 residues. CDR1 is MGHRA and CDR2 is YSYEKL in the germline V gene. Original data processing: Estimation of nucleated cell counts was performed using reference gene primer amplification. Sequencing was performed with immunoSEQ multiplex PCR; in TCRdb, only in-frame clones are kept and a portion is missing. V, J and clone size are those of that table, while D and trimming were read from the DNA. The sample has 150,000 to 200,000 clones; about 74% are singletons. This chain joins TRBV4-1 and TRBJ1-2; D is unresolved. What was sequenced was peripheral blood. The receptor was isolated from a man aged 55-75 years with acute or convalescent COVID-19. The CDR3 nucleotides read TGCGCCAGCAGCCAAGACCCCAGTACTAACTATGGCTACACCTTC. This translates into CASSQDPSTNYGYTF.